This entry lists 15 T cell receptor beta chains sequenced from one sample in a study of cytomegalovirus exposure and HLA in healthy donors. With 60 Vbeta and 13 Jbeta primers, the PCR was carried out. Measured with immunoSEQ multiplex PCR; TCRdb has only the in-frame clones, and not every one. The sample has about 110,000 clones, around 80% seen once. Sequences were obtained from PBMCs. These receptors came from a female donor in good health and CMV-seropositive.

This clone has a single count. V usage is TRBV19 and J usage is TRBJ2-1; D is possibly TRBD1 (6 bases). The V and J ends lost 5 bases and 10 bases respectively, with 15 bases between them. The CDR3 extends over 13 amino acids. Germline-derived CDR1 and CDR2 are LNHDA and SQIVND (reference sequence). The CDR3 sequence: CASSFRVGAEQFF. The DNA for the CDR3 is TGTGCCAGTAGTTTTCGGGTGGGGGCCGAGCAGTTCTTC.

The gene calls are TRBV11-2 and TRBJ1-1; D remains ambiguous. Germline-derived CDR1 and CDR2 are SGHAT and FQNNGV. V was cut by 5 bases and J by 3 bases, with 22 bases left in between. This CDR3 is built from 17 residues. The CDR3 DNA reads TGTGCCAGCAGCCTCCTTATCGGAGACCGGAGGGACACTGAAGCTTTCTTT. It specifies CASSLLIGDRRDTEAFF.

On this clone itself: One end of the junction fails to match germline, which may point to a read error. The rearrangement joins TRBV7-7 to TRBJ2-5; 12 bases fit TRBD2. The CDR3 runs 14 residues. Germline V gene lookup returns CDR1 SSHAT and CDR2 FNYEAQ (reference sequence). The CDR3 DNA follows: TGTGCTAGCAGCCCGACTAGCGGGGGAAAGACCCAGTACTTC. Protein product: CASSPTSGGKTQYF.

This chain joins TRBV4-1 and TRBJ1-2; no clear D gene. Germline CDR1 reads MGHRA; CDR2 reads YSYEKL. V was cut by 1 base and J by 1 base, with 13 bases left in between. The CDR3 is 16 residues long. For the CDR3, the DNA is TGCGCCAGCAGCCAAGCCACTTCAAATCTTAACTATGGCTACACCTTC. Amino acid sequence: CASSQATSNLNYGYTF.

As concerns this clone: It is likely a read error: a sequence one base away is far more abundant. V gene TRBV7-7 combines with J gene TRBJ2-1, with 10 bases matching TRBD1. The CDR3 has 17 residues. The germline gives CDR1 SSHAT, CDR2 FNYEAQ (reference sequence). The CDR3 DNA is TGTGCTAGCAGCCCGTGGGACAGGGGTCGATCCTACAATGAGCAGTTCTTC. It yields the protein CASSPWDRGRSYNEQFF.

The chain couples TRBV4-3 to TRBJ2-7; no definite D call. The CDR3 sequence is 16 residues long. V was shortened by 1 base and J by 2 bases, with 15 bases between the two germline ends. The V gene's germline CDR1 is LGHNA and CDR2 YSLEER. CDR3 in DNA: TGCGCCAGCAGCCAAGCGCGACACCCGAGCCCCTACGAGCAGTACTTC. It codes for CASSQARHPSPYEQYF.

The chain is built from TRBV7-3 and TRBJ1-6; no clear D. V was pared by 1 base and J by 13 bases, with 11 bases between. CDR1 is SGHTA, CDR2 FQGTGA, per germline. There are 13 residues in the CDR3. In DNA form, the CDR3 reads TGTGCCAGCAGCTTAATGGAGGGTGGTCCCCTCCACTTT. This codes for CASSLMEGGPLHF.

This clone was recorded a few times. V is TRBV2 and J is TRBJ2-5; 8 nucleotides match TRBD1. The CDR3 is made up of 18 amino acids. The ends lost 6 bases at V and 3 bases at J; junction bases unmatched: 18. Germline V CDR1 and CDR2: SNHLY, FYNNEI. The CDR3 reads CASRQTAGQGNFKETQYF. DNA for the CDR3: TGTGCCAGCAGACAAACCGCCGGACAGGGTAATTTCAAAGAGACCCAGTACTTC.

The chain couples TRBV5-4 to TRBJ2-1, with TRBD1 as a possible D gene (6 bases). Trimming removed 2 bases from V and 4 bases from J, with 16 bases in between. Germline CDR1 and CDR2: SGHNT and YYREEE (reference sequence). There are 16 residues in the CDR3. CDR3 in amino acids: CASSLSPGTSYNEQFF. For the CDR3, the DNA is TGTGCCAGCAGCTTAAGTCCTGGGACATCTTACAATGAGCAGTTCTTC.

The chain recombines TRBV7-2 with TRBJ2-1; TRBD2 is a possible D gene (6 bases). Trimming removed 0 bases from V and 5 bases from J, with 11 bases in between. This CDR3 is built from 15 residues. Germline V gene lookup returns CDR1 SGHTA and CDR2 FQGNSA. The CDR3 sequence is CASSLAGGTNNEQFF. CDR3 nucleotide sequence: TGTGCCAGCAGCTTAGCGGGGGGAACAAACAATGAGCAGTTCTTC.

A single count supports this clone. The rearrangement joins TRBV29-1 to TRBJ2-1; possible D gene TRBD2, 6 bases. Trimming removed 7 bases at V and 2 bases at J, with 9 bases between. Germline V gene lookup returns CDR1 SQVTM and CDR2 ANQGSEA. This CDR3 spans 12 amino acids. The CDR3: CSGTMTYNEQFF. CDR3 nucleotide sequence: TGCAGCGGGACTATGACCTACAATGAGCAGTTCTTC.

This clone has just a few counts. The chain combines TRBV11-2 with TRBJ2-7, with TRBD2 as a possible D gene (6 bases). V was cut by 0 bases and J by 2 bases, with 11 bases left in between. The CDR3 is 15 amino acids. CDR1 and CDR2 from the germline V gene are SGHAT and FQNNGV. DNA of the CDR3: TGTGCCAGCAGCTTAGAGCGGGGTCCGACCTACGAGCAGTACTTC. Protein product: CASSLERGPTYEQYF.

V is TRBV5-5 and J is TRBJ2-7; D perhaps matches TRBD1 (6 bases). V dropped 6 bases and J dropped 6 bases, with 13 bases sitting between them. Germline loops: CDR1 SGHKS, CDR2 YYEKEE (reference sequence). The CDR3 sequence is 12 residues long. As DNA, the CDR3 is TGTGCCAGCAATATACAGGGCCTCGAGCAGTACTTC. It yields the protein CASNIQGLEQYF.

This chain connects TRBV10-1 to TRBJ2-7, with 14 bases identical to TRBD2. Germline-derived CDR1 and CDR2 are WNHNN and SYGVQD (reference sequence). CDR3 length: 15 amino acids. V was clipped by 2 bases and J by 5 bases; unmatched bases: 2. CDR3: CASSEGTSGSNEQYF. The CDR3 nucleotides are TGCGCCAGCAGTGAGGGGACTAGCGGGAGCAACGAGCAGTACTTC.

A single count supports this clone. The V gene is TRBV9, the J gene TRBJ2-2; 9 nucleotides agree with TRBD2. V was pared by 4 bases and J by 7 bases, with 8 bases of the junction left unmatched. The CDR3 runs to 15 residues. CDR1 is SGDLS and CDR2 is YYNGEE in the germline V gene. Here the CDR3 reads CASSTSGSGHGELFF. CDR3 coding DNA: TGTGCCAGCAGCACTAGCGGGTCCGGTCACGGGGAGCTGTTTTTT.